One sample yielded the 3 T cell receptor beta chains listed below, sequenced in a study of early T cells in non-severe SARS-CoV-2 infection. TCRdb reprocessed the 5' RACE reads via MiXCR and lists one record per CDR3 protein. The sample shows 25,000 to 35,000 distinct CDR3 sequences, 3% to 5% of them seen only once. Sequenced sample: whole blood. These receptors were obtained from an adult who was a healthcare worker with PCR-confirmed SARS-CoV-2 infection or an uninfected control (not recorded which).

This clonotype was counted at least ten times. This rearrangement joins TRBV27 to TRBJ2-3, with D unresolved. V dropped 2 bases and J dropped 2 bases, with 5 bases sitting between them. Germline CDR1 and CDR2: MNHEY and SMNVEV (reference sequence). CDR3 size: 13 residues. The CDR3 DNA follows: TGTGCCAGCAGTTTACAACCCACAGATACGCAGTATTTT. Its translation: CASSLQPTDTQYF.

The chain combines TRBV7-3 with TRBJ1-1; D might be TRBD1 (5 bases). V lost 2 bases to trimming and J lost 4 bases, with 17 bases between them. CDR1 is SGHTA, CDR2 FQGTGA, per germline. This CDR3 has 16 residues. CDR3 amino acids: CASSLSRTRNSTEAFF. DNA of the CDR3: TGTGCCAGCAGCTTATCCCGGACACGTAACAGCACTGAAGCTTTCTTT. Together with reference TRBV7-3 and TRBJ1-1, the CDR3 gives the full variable domain: GAGVSQTPSNKVTEKGKYVELRCDPISGHTALYWYRQSLGQGPEFLIYFQGTGAADDSGLPNDRFFAVRPEGSVSTLKIQRTERGDSAVYLCASSLSRTRNSTEAFFGQGTRLTVV.

This clonotype was counted at least ten times. The chain recombines TRBV7-9 with TRBJ1-1; no reliable D call. The CDR3 is 15 residues long. Looked up from germline, CDR1 is SEHNR and CDR2 is FQNEAQ (reference sequence). V dropped 5 bases and J dropped 0 bases, with 13 bases sitting between them. CDR3 in amino acids: CASSPKGTMNTEAFF. The CDR3 nucleotides are TGTGCCAGCAGCCCTAAGGGAACAATGAACACTGAAGCTTTCTTT.